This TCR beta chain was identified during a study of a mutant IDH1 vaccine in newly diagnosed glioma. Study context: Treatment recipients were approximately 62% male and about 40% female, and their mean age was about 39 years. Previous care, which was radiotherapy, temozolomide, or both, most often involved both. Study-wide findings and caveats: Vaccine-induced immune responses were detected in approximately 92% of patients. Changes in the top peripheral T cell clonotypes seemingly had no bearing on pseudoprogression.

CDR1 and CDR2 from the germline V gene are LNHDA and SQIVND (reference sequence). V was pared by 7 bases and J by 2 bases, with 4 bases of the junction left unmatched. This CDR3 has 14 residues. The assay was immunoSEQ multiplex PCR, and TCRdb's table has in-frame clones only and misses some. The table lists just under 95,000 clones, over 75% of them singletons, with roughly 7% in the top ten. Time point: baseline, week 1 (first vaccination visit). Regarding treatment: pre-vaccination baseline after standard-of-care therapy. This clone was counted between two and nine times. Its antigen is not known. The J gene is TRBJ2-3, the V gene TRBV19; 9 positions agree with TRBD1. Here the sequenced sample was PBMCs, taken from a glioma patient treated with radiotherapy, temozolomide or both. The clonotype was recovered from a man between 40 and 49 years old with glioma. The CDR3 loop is CASKQGALTDTQYF. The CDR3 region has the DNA TGTGCCAGTAAACAGGGGGCTCTCACAGATACGCAGTATTTT. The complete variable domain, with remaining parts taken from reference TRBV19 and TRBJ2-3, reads DGGITQSPKYLFRKEGQNVTLSCEQNLNHDAMYWYRQDPGQGLRLIYYSQIVNDFQKGDIAEGYSVSREKKESFPLTVTSAQKNPTAFYLCASKQGALTDTQYFGPGTRLTVL.